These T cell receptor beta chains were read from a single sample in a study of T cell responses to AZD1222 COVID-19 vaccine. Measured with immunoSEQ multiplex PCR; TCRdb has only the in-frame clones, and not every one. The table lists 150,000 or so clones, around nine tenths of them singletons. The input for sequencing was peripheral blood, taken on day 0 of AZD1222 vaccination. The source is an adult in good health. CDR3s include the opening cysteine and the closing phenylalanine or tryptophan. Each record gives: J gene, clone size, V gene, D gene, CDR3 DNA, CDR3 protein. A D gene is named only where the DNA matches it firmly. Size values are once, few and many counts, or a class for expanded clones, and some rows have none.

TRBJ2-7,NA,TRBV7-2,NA,TGTGCCAGCAGCCCCGGCCGAGATCATTCCTACGAGCAGTACTTC,CASSPGRDHSYEQYF
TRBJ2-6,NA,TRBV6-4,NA,TGTGCCAGCAGTGACTCCCGCTCTGGGGCCAACGTCCTGACTTTC,CASSDSRSGANVLTF
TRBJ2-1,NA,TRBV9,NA,TGTGCCAGCACCAGGGGGGACTACAATGAGCAGTTCTTC,CASTRGDYNEQFF
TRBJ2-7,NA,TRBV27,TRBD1,TGTGCCTCCAGGGGCAGGGGGCGAGACGAGCAGTACTTC,CASRGRGRDEQYF
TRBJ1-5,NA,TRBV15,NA,TGTGCCACCAGCGCGGGCTGGGCTAGCAATCAGCCCCAGCATTTT,CATSAGWASNQPQHF
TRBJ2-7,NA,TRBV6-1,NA,TGTGCCAGCAGTGAAGTGGGTAGGGTGAACTACGAGCAGTACTTC,CASSEVGRVNYEQYF
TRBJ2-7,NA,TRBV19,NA,TGTGCCAGTAGTTCCCGGGGGGCCGCCTACGAGCAGTACTTC,CASSSRGAAYEQYF
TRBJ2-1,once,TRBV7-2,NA,TGTGCCAGCAGCTTAGGTCGGAACAATGAGCAGTTCTTC,CASSLGRNNEQFF
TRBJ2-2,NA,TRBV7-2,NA,TGTGCCAGCAGCTTTAGCGGAAACACCGGGGAGCTGTTTTTT,CASSFSGNTGELFF
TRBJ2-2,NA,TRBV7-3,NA,TGTGCCAGCAGCCCGGGCCCCATTGGGACCGGGGAGCTGTTTTTT,CASSPGPIGTGELFF
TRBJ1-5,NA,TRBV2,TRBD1,TGTGCCAGCAGTACCGGGACAGTTCATAGCAATCAGCCCCAGCATTTT,CASSTGTVHSNQPQHF
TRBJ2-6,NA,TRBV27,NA,TGTGCCAGCAGGGGGGGATCTGGGGCCAACGTCCTGACTTTC,CASRGGSGANVLTF
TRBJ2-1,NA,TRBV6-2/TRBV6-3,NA,TGTGCCAGCAGTTCCTTTCCAGGAACAACCTACAATGAGCAGTTCTTC,CASSSFPGTTYNEQFF
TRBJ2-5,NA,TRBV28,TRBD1,TGTGCCAGCACCCCAGGGGGCGCAAAGACCCAGTACTTC,CASTPGGAKTQYF
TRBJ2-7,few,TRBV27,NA,TGTGCCAGCAGTCTAAAACAGGGCTACGAGCAGTACTTC,CASSLKQGYEQYF
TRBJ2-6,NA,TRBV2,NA,TGTGCCAGCAGTGGGACGGGGCGGGGGCTGTCTGGGGCCAACGTCCTGACTTTC,CASSGTGRGLSGANVLTF
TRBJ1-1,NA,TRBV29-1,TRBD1,TGCAGCGTTGAGGCTCAGGGGGTGAACACTGAAGCTTTCTTT,CSVEAQGVNTEAFF
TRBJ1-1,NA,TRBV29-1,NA,TGCAGTACTGGAGGGGAGAACACTGAAGCTTTCTTT,CSTGGENTEAFF
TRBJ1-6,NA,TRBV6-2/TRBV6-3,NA,TGTGCCAGCAGCCTCCCCGTAGATGGGCTCAATTCACCCCTCCACTTT,CASSLPVDGLNSPLHF
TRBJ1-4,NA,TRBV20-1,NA,TGCAGTGCAGGGACTCGTGAAAAACTGTTTTTT,CSAGTREKLFF
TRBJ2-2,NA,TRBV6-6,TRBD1,TGTGCCAGCAGTCCGAAGGGACAGGGGTCTCTCACCGGGGAGCTGTTTTTT,CASSPKGQGSLTGELFF
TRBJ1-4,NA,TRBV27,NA,TGTGCCAGCAGTTCGGGCGGCCATGAAAAACTGTTTTTT,CASSSGGHEKLFF
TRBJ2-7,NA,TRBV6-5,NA,TGTGCCAGCAGTTACTCGATCGCCCAGCCCTACGAGCAGTACTTC,CASSYSIAQPYEQYF
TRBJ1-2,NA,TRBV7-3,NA,TGTGCCAGCAGCTTAGACCGTTCAGGGCCCTATGGCTACACCTTC,CASSLDRSGPYGYTF
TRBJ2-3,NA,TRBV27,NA,TGTGCCAGCAGTTTAGTGGAGGAGGCGGATACGCAGTATTTT,CASSLVEEADTQYF
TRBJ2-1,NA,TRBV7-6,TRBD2,TGTGCCAGCAGCTCCACGAGCGGGGGGGCCGGGAATGAGCAGTTCTTC,CASSSTSGGAGNEQFF
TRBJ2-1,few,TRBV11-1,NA,TGTGCCAGCAGCTTAGAGGCCAACTACAATGAGCAGTTCTTC,CASSLEANYNEQFF
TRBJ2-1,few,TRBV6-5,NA,TGTGCCAGCTGGGCGCTAAATGAGCAGTTCTTC,CASWALNEQFF
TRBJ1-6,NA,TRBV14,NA,TGTGCCAGCAGCCAAGATTGGGGGGAAGGGATTCATAATTCACCCCTCCACTTT,CASSQDWGEGIHNSPLHF
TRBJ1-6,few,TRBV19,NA,TGTGCCAGTAAAGCAGGGGCTGGGTCACCCCTCCACTTT,CASKAGAGSPLHF
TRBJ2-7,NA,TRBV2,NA,TGTGCCAGCAGTGAGGGGGGCTCCTACGAGCAGTACTTC,CASSEGGSYEQYF
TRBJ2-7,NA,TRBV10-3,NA,TGTGCCATCAGTGAGGCACAATCCAGGGGGGATCGACAGTACTTC,CAISEAQSRGDRQYF
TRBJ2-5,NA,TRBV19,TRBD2,TGTGCCAGTAATGACGGGGGGGGTTTAGAGACCCAGTACTTC,CASNDGGGLETQYF
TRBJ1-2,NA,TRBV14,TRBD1,TGTGCCAGCAGCCCTTGGCACAGGGGGCAGGGGACCAACTATGGCTACACCTTC,CASSPWHRGQGTNYGYTF
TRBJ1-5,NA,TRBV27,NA,TGTGCCAGCAGTTTGCGACAGGGCAATCAGCCCCAGCATTTT,CASSLRQGNQPQHF
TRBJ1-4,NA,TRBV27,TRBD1,TGTGCCAGCAGTTTATTTGGACAGGAGGTTGGTGAAAAACTGTTTTTT,CASSLFGQEVGEKLFF
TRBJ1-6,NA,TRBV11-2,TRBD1,TGTGCCAGCAGCTCCCTCAGACAGGGGCATTCACCCCTCCACTTT,CASSSLRQGHSPLHF
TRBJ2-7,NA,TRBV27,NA,TGTGCCAGCAGCCACTCATCTACGGTTACCTACGAGCAGTACTTC,CASSHSSTVTYEQYF
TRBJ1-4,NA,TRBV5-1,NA,TGCGCCAGCAGCTCCGACAGCTTTAATGAAAAACTGTTTTTT,CASSSDSFNEKLFF
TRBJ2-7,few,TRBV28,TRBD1,TGTGCCAGCCCACCCTCAAGAGGGGGCGCTTCCTACGAGCAGTACTTC,CASPPSRGGASYEQYF
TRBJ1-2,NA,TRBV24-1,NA,TGTGCCACCAGTGAGCCGGGGACGCCTTCCACCTTC,CATSEPGTPSTF
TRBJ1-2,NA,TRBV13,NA,TGTGCCAGCAGCTTACAGGGCCTCGGCTACACCTTC,CASSLQGLGYTF
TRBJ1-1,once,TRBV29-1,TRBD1,TGCAGCGCCGACGCTGACAGGGGTTTATTCGAAGCTTTCTTT,CSADADRGLFEAFF
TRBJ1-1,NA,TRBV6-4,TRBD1,TGTGCCAGCAGTAGGGGGCCCGGGACTGAAGCTTTCTTT,CASSRGPGTEAFF
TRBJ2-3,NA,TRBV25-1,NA,TGTGCCAGCAGTGGCATTAAGCCCCTGGATACGCAGTATTTT,CASSGIKPLDTQYF
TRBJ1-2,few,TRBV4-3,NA,TGCGCCAGCAGCCAAGACCCCGCCAGGGGAAACTATGGCTACACCTTC,CASSQDPARGNYGYTF
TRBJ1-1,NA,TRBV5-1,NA,TGCGCCAGCAGCACGAAAGCACAAGATACTGAAGCTTTCTTT,CASSTKAQDTEAFF
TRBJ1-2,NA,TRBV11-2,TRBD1,TGTGCCAGCAGCCCAATAGCAGGACAGGGGGCCGGCTACACCTTC,CASSPIAGQGAGYTF
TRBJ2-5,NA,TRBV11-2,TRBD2,TGTGCCAGCAGACCAGCGGGAGCACAAGAGACCCAGTACTTC,CASRPAGAQETQYF
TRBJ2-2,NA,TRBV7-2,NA,TGTGCCAGCAGCTTAGCCAGCACCGGGGAGCTGTTTTTT,CASSLASTGELFF
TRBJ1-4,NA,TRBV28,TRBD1,TGTGCCAGCATCCCGGGTGGGACAGGGGTTGAAAAACTGTTTTTT,CASIPGGTGVEKLFF
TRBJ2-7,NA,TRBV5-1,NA,TGCGCCAGCAGCTTCGGGGGTGGCAATTACGAGCAGTACTTC,CASSFGGGNYEQYF
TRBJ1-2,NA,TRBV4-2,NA,TGTGCCAGCAGCCAAGAGCGAGGGGACGGCTACACCTTC,CASSQERGDGYTF
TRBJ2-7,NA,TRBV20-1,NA,TGCAGTGCCCTGTGGTCCTACGAGCAGTACTTC,CSALWSYEQYF